The 16 T cell receptor beta chains presented below share a single source sample, sequenced in a study of blood T cell repertoires in COVID-19. The repertoire was sequenced with immunoSEQ multiplex PCR; TCRdb's copy has only in-frame clones and lacks some. The repertoire consists of about 320,000 clones, with more than 70% occurring once and the leading ten covering around 1.5%. The specimen was peripheral blood. The receptor source for this set is a woman in her 50s with acute or convalescent COVID-19.

The CDR3 DNA reads as TGTGCCAGCAGCTTTTCCGGGACAAGTTATAGCAATCAGCCCCAGCATTTT. Translation gives CASSFSGTSYSNQPQHF. The chain recombines TRBV5-5 with TRBJ1-5; maybe TRBD1 (6 bases). Per the germline V gene, CDR1 is SGHKS and CDR2 is YYEKEE (reference sequence). Trimming shortened V by 2 bases and J by 0 bases, and 15 bases separated the two germline ends. The CDR3 sequence is 17 residues long.

In its sample, this clone was seen once. The gene calls are TRBV18 and TRBJ1-6; 10 nucleotides agree with TRBD1. J lost 5 bases, V lost 5 bases, and 15 bases had no gene match. The CDR3 is 19 amino acids. Germline values: CDR1 KGHSH, CDR2 LQKENI. The CDR3 region has the DNA TGTGCCAGCTCATCCTTCTTGAGGGACAGGGGAGCGGATAATTCACCCCTCCACTTT. Protein product: CASSSFLRDRGADNSPLHF.

The genes are TRBV3-1 (or the pseudogene TRBV3-2) and TRBJ2-5; TRBD2 agrees at 10 bases. The V gene's germline CDR1 is LGHDT and CDR2 YNNKEL (reference sequence). The CDR3 sequence is 16 residues long. Unmatched junction bases numbered 5, after V lost 1 base and J lost 3 bases. The CDR3 region is CASSQGWLAGEETQYF. DNA for the CDR3: TGTGCCAGCAGCCAAGGTTGGCTAGCGGGAGAAGAGACCCAGTACTTC.

The chain joins TRBV25-1 to TRBJ1-1; 7 nucleotides align to TRBD1. This CDR3 comprises 13 residues. V lost 4 bases and J lost 3; bases outside the gene matches: 2. Germline assignment: CDR1 MGHDK and CDR2 SYGVNS. CDR3: CASSVGTDTEAFF. Here the CDR3 DNA reads TGTGCCAGCAGTGTCGGGACAGACACTGAAGCTTTCTTT.

The chain joins TRBV10-3 to TRBJ2-2, with TRBD1 identical over 7 bases. This CDR3 has 15 residues. After removal of 5 bases from V and 3 bases from J, the junction contained 6 bases not matched to a gene. Germline values: CDR1 ENHRY, CDR2 SYGVKD. Here the CDR3 DNA reads TGTGCCATCAGTTCACAGGGGATCTACACCGGGGAGCTGTTTTTT. Amino acid sequence: CAISSQGIYTGELFF.

V gene TRBV28 combines with J gene TRBJ2-1; possible D gene TRBD2, 5 bases. CDR3 length equals 17 residues. The ends were cut back, 5 bases at V and 3 bases at J, with 20 bases in the middle. Germline V CDR1 and CDR2: MDHEN, SYDVKM. The CDR3 nucleotides read TGTGCCAGCAGTCCCCCGGTGGAGAGGGCGATCTACAATGAGCAGTTCTTC. This gives the protein CASSPPVERAIYNEQFF.

A word on this clone: Other DNA variants within this sample encode the same CDR3. The V gene is TRBV5-1, the J gene TRBJ1-2; TRBD1 matches at 10 bases. The CDR3 covers 14 residues. V gave up 4 bases and J gave up 2 bases; unmatched junction bases: 2. The germline gives CDR1 SGHRS, CDR2 YFSETQ. This chain's CDR3 is CASSLDRGNYGYTF. The CDR3 DNA sequence: TGCGCCAGCAGCCTGGACAGGGGGAACTATGGCTACACCTTC.

The V call is TRBV27, the J call TRBJ2-2; TRBD1 aligns across 8 bases. V dropped 2 bases and J dropped 6; count of bases not matched to a gene: 5. From germline, CDR1 is MNHEY and CDR2 SMNVEV (reference sequence). The CDR3 contains 15 residues. CDR3 protein: CASSLRSGGPGELFF. The CDR3 coding sequence is TGTGCCAGCAGTTTAAGGTCAGGGGGCCCCGGGGAGCTGTTTTTT.

The count of this clone is one. The chain joins TRBV5-1 to TRBJ2-2, with a possible D match to TRBD1 (5 bases). This CDR3 comprises 15 residues. V gave up 4 bases and J gave up 7 bases, with 17 bases separating them. Looked up from germline, CDR1 is SGHRS and CDR2 is YFSETQ. The CDR3 DNA reads TGCGCCAGCAGCCCACAGGTCCCTGATGGCGGGGAGCTGTTTTTT. Protein product: CASSPQVPDGGELFF.

The genes are TRBV2 and TRBJ1-5, with D perhaps TRBD1 (5 bases). CDR1 and CDR2 from the germline V gene are SNHLY and FYNNEI. Trimming cost V 7 bases and J 0 bases, with 16 bases left between them. This CDR3 is 16 amino acids long. CDR3 protein: CASTRVGTFSNQPQHF. The DNA of the CDR3 is TGTGCCAGCACCAGGGTGGGGACTTTTAGCAATCAGCCCCAGCATTTT.

The CDR3 reads CASSLMGAGEEKLFF. The CDR3 DNA reads as TGTGCCAGCAGCTTGATGGGGGCAGGGGAGGAAAAACTGTTTTTT. The genes are TRBV5-6 and TRBJ1-4; possibly TRBD1 for D (6 bases). From germline, CDR1 is SGHDT and CDR2 YYEEEE. Trimming removed 1 base at V and 8 bases at J, with 15 bases between. The CDR3 is made up of 15 amino acids. Full variable domain (rest looked up from reference TRBV5-6 and TRBJ1-4): DAGVTQSPTHLIKTRGQQVTLRCSPKSGHDTVSWYQQALGQGPQFIFQYYEEEERQRGNFPDRFSGHQFPNYSSELNVNALLLGDSALYLCASSLMGAGEEKLFFGSGTQLSVL.

This chain links TRBV6-5 with TRBJ2-7, with 11 nucleotides matching TRBD2. Germline V gives CDR1 MNHEY, CDR2 SVGAGI. This CDR3 is built from 15 residues. J was trimmed by 1 base and V by 6 bases; bases with no gene match: 5. The CDR3 sequence: CASSTGLAVSYEQYF. The CDR3, as DNA: TGTGCCAGCAGCACGGGACTAGCGGTGTCCTACGAGCAGTACTTC.

The count of this clone is one. The V gene is TRBV24-1, the J gene TRBJ2-7, with a tentative D call TRBD1 (6 bases). Germline V gives CDR1 KGHDR, CDR2 SFDVKD. V lost 4 bases and J lost 6, with 15 bases in between. The CDR3 runs 14 residues. Written as DNA, the CDR3 is TGTGCCACCAGTGACACACGAACAGGGAGCGAGCAGTACTTC. Its protein is CATSDTRTGSEQYF.

The chain couples TRBV7-9 to TRBJ2-1; 12 nucleotides line up with TRBD2. The CDR3 is made up of 16 amino acids. V lost 2 bases, J lost 5 bases, and 4 bases stayed unmatched. Germline V lookup: CDR1 SEHNR, CDR2 FQNEAQ (reference sequence). This CDR3 reads CASSLPGLAGNNEQFF. The CDR3 region has the DNA TGTGCCAGCAGCTTACCCGGACTAGCGGGGAACAATGAGCAGTTCTTC.

The chain employs TRBV2 and TRBJ2-7, with 10 positions matching TRBD1. The ends lost 8 bases at V and 2 bases at J; junction bases unmatched: 15. The CDR3 loop spans 17 amino acids. Germline CDR1 is SNHLY and CDR2 is FYNNEI. The CDR3 region is CASGTSFRQGATYEQYF. CDR3 bases: TGTGCCAGCGGGACCTCCTTCCGACAGGGGGCAACCTACGAGCAGTACTTC.

The gene calls are TRBV7-9 and TRBJ2-2, with 7 bases fitting TRBD2. CDR1 and CDR2 (germline): SEHNR, FQNEAQ (reference sequence). V lost 8 bases to trimming and J lost 3 bases; unmatched junction nucleotides: 6. This CDR3 comprises 14 residues. The CDR3 loop reads CASLRGGHTGELFF. CDR3 coding DNA: TGTGCCAGCCTTAGGGGAGGGCACACCGGGGAGCTGTTTTTT.